The table lists the clone carrying this T cell receptor beta chain with a count of one. CDR1 is SGHTS, CDR2 YDEGEE, per germline. This CDR3 is 14 amino acids long. Trimming shortened V by 2 bases and J by 8 bases, and 13 bases separated the two germline ends. The data belong to a study of blood T cell repertoires in COVID-19. Turning to the study itself: Italy, Spain and the United States were the sources of the convalescent and acute COVID-19 samples. T cells, B-cell-depleted T cells, or PBMCs provided the cDNA or gDNA that served as material.

In the authors' workflow: Estimates of nucleated cell counts were drawn from the amplification of reference gene primers. Sequenced by immunoSEQ multiplex PCR; TCRdb stores in-frame clones only, minus some. V and J calls and clone size follow that table, whereas D and trimming were derived from the DNA. The table includes around 240,000 clones, around 80% detected once. V is TRBV5-8 and J is TRBJ1-4, with D maybe TRBD1 (5 bases). The TCR sequence derives from a woman aged 35 to 49 who had recovered from COVID-19. Sequencing was carried out using peripheral blood. CDR3 sequence: CASSLMGLDEKLFF. CDR3 nucleotide sequence: TGTGCCAGCAGCTTAATGGGGCTCGACGAAAAACTGTTTTTT.